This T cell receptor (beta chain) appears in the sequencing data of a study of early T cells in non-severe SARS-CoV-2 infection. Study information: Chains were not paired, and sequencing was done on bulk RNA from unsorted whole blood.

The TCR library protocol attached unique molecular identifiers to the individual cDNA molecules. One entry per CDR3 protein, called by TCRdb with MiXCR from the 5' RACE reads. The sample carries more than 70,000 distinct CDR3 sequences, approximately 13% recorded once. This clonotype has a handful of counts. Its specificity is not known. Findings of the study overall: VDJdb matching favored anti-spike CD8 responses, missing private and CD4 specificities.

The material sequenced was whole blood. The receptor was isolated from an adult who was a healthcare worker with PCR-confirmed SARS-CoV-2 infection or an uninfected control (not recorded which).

The CDR3 coding sequence is TGTGCCAGCAGCCCGAGGGACAGGGGCACCGGGGAGCTGTTTTTT. This sequence encodes CASSPRDRGTGELFF. The chain carries TRBV7-9 and TRBJ2-2; TRBD1 aligns across 10 bases. Unmatched junction bases numbered 4, after V lost 5 bases and J lost 4 bases. The CDR3 has 15 residues. Germline V gene lookup returns CDR1 SEHNR and CDR2 FQNEAQ (reference sequence).